The rows below give T cell receptor beta chains drawn from one sample of a study of CD8 T cells in Susac syndrome. TCRdb ran MiXCR on the immunoSEQ multiplex PCR reads and lists one entry per CDR3 protein. This sample carries around 180,000 distinct CDR3 sequences, 90% to 97% of them seen once, and the ten largest clones take more than 0.09%. The source material was CD4+ T cells from PBMCs. These receptors all stem from a human donor with multiple sclerosis. Each CDR3 is given with its conserved first and last residue. Each record gives: D gene, clone size, J gene, V gene, CDR3 protein, CDR3 DNA. The D gene is left open where the match is weak. Rows may omit the clone size; those that give it use once, few, many or a size class.

NA NA TRBJ1-1 TRBV7-3 CASSLIQGTEAFF TGTGCCAGCAGCTTAATCCAGGGCACTGAAGCTTTCTTT
NA NA TRBJ2-1 TRBV12-3/TRBV12-4 CASSSPGSYNEQFF TGTGCCAGCAGTTCTCCAGGGTCCTACAATGAGCAGTTCTTC
TRBD2 NA TRBJ2-5 TRBV15 CATSRLAGYESETQYF TGTGCCACCAGCAGACTAGCGGGGTACGAGTCCGAGACCCAGTACTTC
NA NA TRBJ2-3 TRBV28 CASSFRIQGVGTDTQYF TGTGCCAGCAGTTTTAGGATCCAGGGTGTGGGCACAGATACGCAGTATTTT
NA NA TRBJ2-2 TRBV30 CAWSVIGARTGELFF TGTGCCTGGAGTGTAATCGGAGCGAGAACCGGGGAGCTGTTTTTT
NA NA TRBJ1-1 TRBV2 CASSPGHMNTEAFF TGTGCCAGCAGTCCGGGACACATGAACACTGAAGCTTTCTTT
NA NA TRBJ2-1 TRBV9 CASGGGGNYNEQFF TGTGCCAGCGGAGGTGGCGGGAACTACAATGAGCAGTTCTTC
NA NA TRBJ2-5 TRBV25-1 CASSPTGLRETQYF TGTGCCAGCTCACCTACTGGATTACGGGAGACCCAGTACTTC
NA NA TRBJ2-6 TRBV12-3/TRBV12-4 CASSYRSGANVLTF TGTGCCAGCAGTTATAGGTCTGGGGCCAACGTCCTGACTTTC
NA NA TRBJ1-1 TRBV29-1 CSVVGEYRSTEAFF TGCAGCGTTGTTGGAGAATATCGTAGCACTGAAGCTTTCTTT
TRBD1 NA TRBJ1-2 TRBV28 CASEIQGDGYTF TGTGCCAGTGAAATCCAGGGGGATGGCTACACCTTC
NA once TRBJ2-3 TRBV18 CASAVPTDTQYF TGTGCCAGCGCAGTGCCTACAGATACGCAGTATTTT
NA NA TRBJ2-5 TRBV13 CASSSTYGAQETQYF TGTGCCAGCAGCTCCACGTACGGGGCTCAAGAGACCCAGTACTTC
NA NA TRBJ2-7 TRBV3-1 CASSHLASWSSYEQYF TGTGCCAGCAGCCATCTGGCGAGTTGGAGCTCCTACGAGCAGTACTTC
NA NA TRBJ2-1 TRBV11-2 CASSLEVNNEQFF TGTGCCAGCAGCTTAGAGGTCAACAATGAACAGTTCTTC
NA NA TRBJ2-1 TRBV3-1 CASSPQPTGTRGYNEQFF TGTGCCAGCAGCCCGCAACCTACCGGGACGAGGGGGTACAATGAGCAGTTCTTC
NA NA TRBJ1-5 TRBV12-3/TRBV12-4 CASSFGAFSPQHF TGTGCCAGCAGTTTTGGGGCGTTTTCACCCCAGCATTTT
NA NA TRBJ2-6 TRBV20-1 CSARKPDSYGANVLTF TGCAGTGCTAGAAAACCCGACAGTTACGGGGCCAACGTCCTGACTTTC
NA NA TRBJ1-2 TRBV2 CAKQSNYGYTF TGTGCCAAACAGAGCAACTATGGCTACACCTTC
TRBD2 NA TRBJ2-5 TRBV5-1 CASSFVLAPQETQYF TGCGCCAGCAGCTTTGTACTAGCGCCCCAAGAGACCCAGTACTTC
TRBD1 NA TRBJ1-6 TRBV4-1 CASSQVQGPSNSPLHF TGCGCCAGCAGCCAGGTACAGGGGCCGAGTAATTCACCCCTCCACTTT
TRBD2 NA TRBJ2-1 TRBV3-1 CASSQVSGTTAFF TGTGCCAGCAGCCAAGTTTCCGGGACTACTGCGTTCTTC
TRBD1 NA TRBJ1-2 TRBV29-1 CSVSRTGDYGYTF TGCAGCGTTTCCCGGACAGGGGACTATGGCTACACCTTC
NA NA TRBJ1-2 TRBV9 CASSTYRAGDGYTF TGTGCCAGCAGCACATACAGGGCGGGAGATGGCTACACCTTC
NA NA TRBJ2-3 TRBV5-1 CASSSWTRDTDTQYF TGCGCCAGCAGCTCCTGGACCCGAGACACAGATACGCAGTATTTT
TRBD2 NA TRBJ2-3 TRBV30 CAWSVGGGDTDTQYF TGTGCCTGGAGTGTAGGCGGGGGAGACACAGATACGCAGTATTTT
TRBD1 NA TRBJ1-6 TRBV7-9 CASSVGQGGSPLHF TGTGCCAGCAGCGTTGGACAGGGAGGCTCACCCCTCCACTTT
NA NA TRBJ2-5 TRBV29-1 CSVEVGGETQYF TGCAGCGTTGAGGTCGGGGGTGAGACCCAGTACTTC
NA NA TRBJ1-4 TRBV7-9 CASSPARGAEKLFF TGTGCCAGCAGCCCCGCGAGAGGGGCAGAAAAACTGTTTTTT
NA NA TRBJ1-6 TRBV20-1 CSARPWTAQFPLHF TGCAGTGCTCGTCCTTGGACAGCCCAGTTCCCCCTCCACTTT
NA NA TRBJ1-6 TRBV20-1 CSAQGNSPLHF TGCAGTGCTCAGGGTAATTCACCCCTCCACTTT
NA NA TRBJ2-3 TRBV7-2 CASSFYTDTQYF TGTGCCAGCAGCTTCTACACAGATACGCAGTATTTT
NA NA TRBJ2-3 TRBV9 CASSVAGGPRGDTQYF TGTGCCAGCAGCGTAGCTGGGGGTCCAAGGGGAGATACGCAGTATTTT
TRBD1 NA TRBJ2-2 TRBV4-2 CASSQDRVATGLAGELFF TGTGCCAGCAGCCAAGATCGGGTCGCGACAGGGTTGGCCGGGGAGCTGTTTTTT